The 16 T cell receptor beta chains below were found in one sample sequenced in a study of PD-1 blockade in classical Hodgkin lymphoma. The time point here: cycle 4 day 1 (C4D1), after about 6 weeks of nivolumab. Brentuximab vedotin exposure varied, and every patient relapsed after autologous stem cell transplantation. The repertoire was sequenced with immunoSEQ multiplex PCR; TCRdb's copy has only in-frame clones and lacks some. The table includes tens of thousands of clones, more than 70% detected once. The sequences come from peripheral blood mononuclear cells (PBMCs), collected before the fourth cycle of nivolumab. These receptors were obtained from a human donor with classical Hodgkin lymphoma.

The sample holds one count of this clone. The rearrangement joins TRBV6-6 to TRBJ1-2; 7 nucleotides line up with TRBD1. CDR1 and CDR2 (germline): MNHNY, SVGAGI (reference sequence). The CDR3 has 15 amino acids. The J segment lost 4 bases and the V segment lost 2 bases, leaving 7 bases of the junction unmatched. The CDR3: CASSYPSRDSYGYTF. The CDR3, as DNA: TGTGCCAGCAGTTACCCTAGCCGGGACAGCTATGGCTACACCTTC.

The chain recombines TRBV18 with TRBJ1-1; D is ambiguous. The CDR3 spans 15 residues. CDR1 is KGHSH and CDR2 is LQKENI in the germline V gene. V shed 3 bases and J shed 5 bases, with 16 bases lying between them. For the CDR3, the DNA is TGTGCCAGCTCACCCGATCTGGTTGGGCGAACTGAAGCTTTCTTT. It yields the protein CASSPDLVGRTEAFF.

CDR3 residues: CASSLGSGGTEAFF. The CDR3, as DNA: TGTGCCAGCAGTTTGGGATCTGGGGGGACTGAAGCTTTCTTT. The gene calls are TRBV6-6 and TRBJ1-1; D perhaps matches TRBD1 (5 bases). V dropped 4 bases and J dropped 5 bases, with 14 bases sitting between them. Germline assignment: CDR1 MNHNY and CDR2 SVGAGI (reference sequence). CDR3 size: 14 residues.

CDR3 sequence: CASRGTGSSGYGYTF. CDR3 DNA: TGTGCCAGCAGGGGGACAGGGAGTTCAGGTTATGGCTACACCTTC. V gene TRBV6-5 combines with J gene TRBJ1-2, with 9 bases identical to TRBD1. The J segment lost 5 bases and the V segment lost 6 bases, leaving 10 bases of the junction unmatched. Germline assignment: CDR1 MNHEY and CDR2 SVGAGI. There are 15 residues in the CDR3.

V usage is TRBV7-9 and J usage is TRBJ2-3; a weak D match, TRBD1 (6 bases). CDR3 size: 16 residues. Germline V gene sequence: CDR1 SEHNR, CDR2 FQNEAQ (reference sequence). V lost 5 bases, J lost 0 bases, and 15 bases lay in between. This chain's CDR3 is CASSAPKGTSTDTQYF. In nucleotides, the CDR3 is TGTGCCAGCAGCGCCCCGAAGGGGACAAGCACAGATACGCAGTATTTT. The full variable domain, completed using reference TRBV7-9 and TRBJ2-3, is DTGVSQNPRHKITKRGQNVTFRCDPISEHNRLYWYRQTLGQGPEFLTYFQNEAQLEKSRLLSDRFSAERPKGSFSTLEIQRTEQGDSAMYLCASSAPKGTSTDTQYFGPGTRLTVL.

The chain uses TRBV7-9 and TRBJ2-7; D is ambiguous. V lost 8 bases and J lost 2, with 13 bases in between. The germline V gene encodes CDR1 SEHNR and CDR2 FQNEAQ (reference sequence). This CDR3 is 13 amino acids long. Here the CDR3 reads CASWQVGPYEQYF. The CDR3 DNA reads as TGTGCCAGCTGGCAGGTCGGGCCCTACGAGCAGTACTTC.

V gene TRBV5-4 combines with J gene TRBJ2-3; 9 nucleotides align to TRBD2. This CDR3 comprises 18 residues. Germline values: CDR1 SGHNT, CDR2 YYREEE (reference sequence). Losses at the gene ends were 0 bases for V and 1 base for J; bases not matched to a gene: 9. The CDR3 nucleotides read TGTGCCAGCAGCTTGGCCGCTAGCGGGATTCATCGCACAGATACGCAGTATTTT. Its protein is CASSLAASGIHRTDTQYF.

This clone was recorded only once. This chain joins TRBV4-1 and TRBJ2-1, with D maybe TRBD2 (6 bases). CDR3 length: 17 amino acids. Trimming removed 4 bases at V and 0 bases at J, with 16 bases between. Germline assignment: CDR1 MGHRA and CDR2 YSYEKL. The CDR3 spells CASSPGVADLSYNEQFF. The CDR3 coding sequence is TGCGCCAGCAGCCCCGGGGTAGCGGATCTCTCCTACAATGAGCAGTTCTTC.

The V and J genes are TRBV10-3 and TRBJ1-1, with D unclear. The CDR3 contains 13 residues. The germline CDR1 and CDR2 sequences are ENHRY and SYGVKD. Trimming cost V 2 bases and J 8 bases, with 12 bases left between them. CDR3 loop: CAISEPTQWEAFF. The CDR3 DNA sequence: TGTGCCATCAGTGAGCCCACGCAGTGGGAAGCTTTCTTT.

The CDR3 DNA sequence: TGTGCCAGCAGCTTGGCGGGACCGCATATCTACGAGCAGTACTTC. Protein sequence: CASSLAGPHIYEQYF. The rearrangement links TRBV5-5 to TRBJ2-7; D tentatively reads TRBD1 or TRBD2 (5 bases each). The CDR3 contains 15 residues. Trimming took off 0 bases at V and 3 bases at J, with 13 bases between the two ends. CDR1 SGHKS and CDR2 YYEKEE come from the germline V gene (reference sequence).

This clone was observed a handful of times. V usage is TRBV9 and J usage is TRBJ1-4; D might be TRBD1 (6 bases). The CDR3 covers 13 residues. V lost 4 bases, J lost 10 bases, and 14 bases lay in between. Germline CDR1 and CDR2: SGDLS and YYNGEE. The CDR3 sequence is CASSPTTGSKLFF. The CDR3 nucleotides read TGTGCCAGCAGCCCAACTACAGGGTCAAAACTGTTTTTT.

The chain combines TRBV10-3 with TRBJ1-2, with 7 bases identical to TRBD1. The CDR3 is made up of 14 amino acids. The germline V gene encodes CDR1 ENHRY and CDR2 SYGVKD. V lost 6 bases, J lost 8 bases, and 12 bases stayed unmatched. The CDR3 here is CAISTIQGGQGYTF. The CDR3 nucleotides read TGTGCCATCAGCACCATCCAGGGGGGCCAAGGCTACACCTTC.

The chain recombines TRBV7-9 with TRBJ2-1, with TRBD1 matching 9 bases. Trimming at V came to 4 bases and at J to 4 bases, leaving 11 bases not matched to a gene. Germline V CDR1 and CDR2: SEHNR, FQNEAQ (reference sequence). The CDR3 is 17 residues long. The CDR3 DNA follows: TGTGCCAGCAGCTCCGACCGAACAGGGGGCATATACAATGAGCAGTTCTTC. Translated: CASSSDRTGGIYNEQFF.

The rearrangement joins TRBV6-1 to TRBJ1-2; possibly TRBD1 for D (5 bases). The V gene lost 2 bases and the J gene lost 6 bases, with 10 bases spanning the gap. Per the germline V gene, CDR1 is MNHNS and CDR2 is SASEGT. This CDR3 is 13 amino acids long. The CDR3 DNA reads as TGTGCCAGCAGTGAATTGAGAGGGGATGGCTACACCTTC. It translates to CASSELRGDGYTF.

The chain combines TRBV12-5 with TRBJ1-4; no reliable D call. CDR1 is LGHNT and CDR2 is FRNRAP in the germline V gene. The CDR3 is 14 amino acids. The ends were cut back, 1 base at V and 8 bases at J, with 11 bases in the middle. Here the CDR3 DNA reads TGTGCTAGTGGTTTGGGAGGAGAAGACGAAAAACTGTTTTTT. It encodes CASGLGGEDEKLFF. The whole variable domain, remainder taken from reference TRBV12-5 and TRBJ1-4, is DARVTQTPRHKVTEMGQEVTMRCQPILGHNTVFWYRQTMMQGLELLAYFRNRAPLDDSGMPKDRFSAEMPDATLATLKIQPSEPRDSAVYFCASGLGGEDEKLFFGSGTQLSVL.

This rearrangement joins TRBV27 to TRBJ1-2, with 9 nucleotides matching TRBD1. There are 18 residues in the CDR3. Germline assignment: CDR1 MNHEY and CDR2 SMNVEV (reference sequence). With V trimmed by 1 base and J by 7 bases, 16 bases remained unmatched. CDR3 DNA: TGTGCCAGCAGTTTATGGATGCGGCGGGACAGGGTCCTCATTGGCTACACCTTC. Translation: CASSLWMRRDRVLIGYTF.